One sample yielded the 8 T cell receptor beta chains listed below, sequenced in a study of cytomegalovirus exposure and HLA in healthy donors. TCRdb keeps only in-frame clones here, not all; method: immunoSEQ multiplex PCR. In the table there are more than 200,000 clones, roughly 88% of which are singletons. The material sequenced was PBMCs. Every receptor here comes from a woman aged 30 to 39 in good health and CMV-seronegative.

This clone was recorded only once. V and J are TRBV27 and TRBJ1-1; D ambiguous. The germline V gene has CDR1 MNHEY and CDR2 SMNVEV (reference sequence). The germline V and J ends were trimmed by 0 bases and 0 bases, with 8 bases remaining between them. The length of the CDR3 is 15 residues. The CDR3 region has the DNA TGTGCCAGCAGTTTATCCCGACACTTGAACACTGAAGCTTTCTTT. Amino acids: CASSLSRHLNTEAFF.

This clone was picked up one time. The gene calls are TRBV18 and TRBJ2-6; TRBD1 agrees at 7 bases. The CDR3 extends over 15 amino acids. Germline V gives CDR1 KGHSH, CDR2 LQKENI. V lost 6 bases, J lost 4 bases, and 6 bases stayed unmatched. The CDR3: CASSLQGTGANVLTF. The DNA for the CDR3 is TGTGCCAGCTCGTTACAGGGGACCGGGGCCAACGTCCTGACTTTC.

The genes are TRBV7-5 and TRBJ2-1; TRBD1 was called by the table and not checked on the DNA. TRBV7-5 corresponds to a pseudogene. The CDR3 totals 16 residues. CDR3: CVRSLADRGKVNEQFF. CDR3 bases: TGTGTCAGAAGCTTAGCCGACAGGGGGAAGGTCAATGAGCAGTTCTTC.

This sequence joins TRBV11-2 and TRBJ2-7; TRBD1 matches 7 bases. This CDR3 region has 14 residues. V lost 3 bases to trimming and J lost 0 bases; unmatched junction nucleotides: 2. Per the germline V gene, CDR1 is SGHAT and CDR2 is FQNNGV. The CDR3 is CASSLTGSSYEQYF. DNA for the CDR3: TGTGCCAGCAGCTTGACAGGGTCCTCCTACGAGCAGTACTTC.

This sequence joins TRBV2 and TRBJ2-1; D unresolved. Germline V gene sequence: CDR1 SNHLY, CDR2 FYNNEI. This CDR3 is 11 amino acids long. Trimming took 7 bases from V and 6 from J, leaving 7 bases between them. The CDR3: CASKVVNEQFF. CDR3 in DNA: TGTGCCAGCAAGGTGGTCAATGAGCAGTTCTTC. The full variable domain, completed using reference TRBV2 and TRBJ2-1, is EPEVTQTPSHQVTQMGQEVILRCVPISNHLYFYWYRQILGQKVEFLVSFYNNEISEKSEIFDDQFSVERPDGSNFTLKIRSTKLEDSAMYFCASKVVNEQFFGPGTRLTVL.

CDR3 in DNA: TGCGCCAGCAGCCAAGATGGGACAGGGGACTATGGCTACACCTTC. It encodes CASSQDGTGDYGYTF. This sequence joins TRBV4-3 and TRBJ1-2, with 10 bases matching TRBD1. Trimming removed 0 bases from V and 3 bases from J; junction bases left unmatched: 1. This CDR3 is built from 15 residues. Germline assignment: CDR1 LGHNA and CDR2 YSLEER.

This chain connects TRBV2 to TRBJ2-7; 13 bases map to TRBD2. CDR3 size: 15 residues. Losses at the gene ends were 7 bases for V and 2 bases for J; bases not matched to a gene: 5. Looked up from germline, CDR1 is SNHLY and CDR2 is FYNNEI. CDR3 nucleotides: TGTGCCAGCACCGGGACTAGCGGGACTCCCTACGAGCAGTACTTC. Amino acid sequence: CASTGTSGTPYEQYF. Complete variable domain (other parts from reference TRBV2 and TRBJ2-7): EPEVTQTPSHQVTQMGQEVILRCVPISNHLYFYWYRQILGQKVEFLVSFYNNEISEKSEIFDDQFSVERPDGSNFTLKIRSTKLEDSAMYFCASTGTSGTPYEQYFGPGTRLTVT.

The chain joins TRBV28 to TRBJ2-5; the match to TRBD1 covers 8 bases. CDR1 and CDR2 (germline): MDHEN, SYDVKM. There are 12 residues in the CDR3. The J segment lost 4 bases and the V segment lost 5 bases, leaving 0 bases of the junction unmatched. The DNA for the CDR3 is TGTGCCAGCAGTACAGGGGGAGAGACCCAGTACTTC. This translates into CASSTGGETQYF. The whole variable domain, remainder taken from reference TRBV28 and TRBJ2-5, is DVKVTQSSRYLVKRTGEKVFLECVQDMDHENMFWYRQDPGLGLRLIYFSYDVKMKEKGDIPEGYSVSREKKERFSLILESASTNQTSMYLCASSTGGETQYFGPGTRLLVL.